One and the same sample provided the 16 T cell receptor beta chains below, sequenced in a study of beta chain features in type 1 diabetes. Study-wide results and caveats: TCRB CDR3s were moderately but significantly shorter in Type 1 diabetes patients in all four CD4+ subsets.

For these TCRs, the target antigens are not known. What was sequenced were expressed TCRB transcripts, since all of the isolated RNA had been reverse transcribed. TCRdb keeps only in-frame clones here, not all; method: immunoSEQ multiplex PCR. Of more than 550,000 clones detected, about 14% appear once; the ten largest clones hold 0.03% to 0.045%. The sequenced material came from naive CD4+ T cells from blood. The receptors were sampled from a man between 18 and 29 years old with type 1 diabetes.

This chain connects TRBV6-1 to TRBJ2-2, with D unresolved. Germline V gene data show CDR1 as MNHNS and CDR2 as SASEGT. This CDR3 has 13 amino acids. The V end lost 1 base, the J end lost 5 bases, and 5 bases lay between the germline ends. Here the CDR3 DNA reads TGTGCCAGCAGTGAAGGAAATACCGGGGAGCTGTTTTTT. It is translated as CASSEGNTGELFF.

The sample holds a few counts of this clone. The chain recombines TRBV7-9 with TRBJ2-1; D is possibly TRBD2 (6 bases). The CDR3 is made up of 15 amino acids. The germline V gene has CDR1 SEHNR and CDR2 FQNEAQ (reference sequence). The germline V and J ends were trimmed by 4 bases and 0 bases, with 10 bases remaining between them. This CDR3 is CASSWGTGSYNEQFF. The DNA of the CDR3 is TGTGCCAGCAGCTGGGGGACTGGCTCCTACAATGAGCAGTTCTTC.

The gene calls are TRBV5-1 and TRBJ2-2; D is uncertain. V was shortened by 0 bases and J by 1 base, with 4 bases between the two germline ends. CDR1 and CDR2 (germline): SGHRS, YFSETQ. CDR3 length equals 14 residues. CDR3 nucleotides: TGCGCCAGCAGCTTGGAGCGGAACACCGGGGAGCTGTTTTTT. This gives the protein CASSLERNTGELFF.

The V call is TRBV30, the J call TRBJ2-1; TRBD2 matches 13 bases. The CDR3 runs to 13 residues. Germline assignment: CDR1 GTSNPN and CDR2 SVGIG (reference sequence). The ends lost 5 bases at V and 7 bases at J; junction bases unmatched: 2. For the CDR3, the DNA is TGTGCCTGGTCGGGACTAGCGGGGAATGAGCAGTTCTTC. It translates to CAWSGLAGNEQFF.

In nucleotides, the CDR3 is TGTGCCTGGAAACCCCTACCTGGAAACACCATATATTTT. This codes for CAWKPLPGNTIYF. The chain links TRBV30 to TRBJ1-3; D call uncertain. Trimming shortened V by 4 bases and J by 2 bases, and 9 bases separated the two germline ends. Germline CDR1 GTSNPN, CDR2 SVGIG (reference sequence). The CDR3 consists of 13 residues.

This clone was counted only a few times. This rearrangement joins TRBV10-3 to TRBJ1-1, with D perhaps matching TRBD1 (5 bases). The CDR3 totals 17 residues. V was trimmed by 6 bases and J by 4 bases, leaving 24 bases between them. CDR1 and CDR2 (germline): ENHRY, SYGVKD. The CDR3 spells CAISAGVGVGLVTEAFF. In DNA, the CDR3 is TGTGCCATCAGCGCGGGGGTAGGGGTTGGTTTGGTCACTGAAGCTTTCTTT.

This clone was found a few times. The chain carries TRBV7-2 and TRBJ2-5; no reliable D call. The V gene's germline CDR1 is SGHTA and CDR2 FQGNSA. The length of the CDR3 is 15 residues. Trimming shortened V by 0 bases and J by 0 bases, and 8 bases separated the two germline ends. The chain's CDR3 is CASSLALGHQETQYF. DNA of the CDR3: TGTGCCAGCAGCTTAGCCCTGGGTCACCAAGAGACCCAGTACTTC.

V usage is TRBV4-2 and J usage is TRBJ2-5, with a possible D match to TRBD1 (5 bases). This CDR3 is built from 16 residues. Germline CDR1 and CDR2: LGHNA and YNFKEQ. Trimming left V 0 bases short and J 4 bases short, with 15 bases between. CDR3 protein: CASSQEGRADRETQYF. Written as DNA, the CDR3 is TGTGCCAGCAGCCAAGAGGGCCGGGCCGACAGAGAGACCCAGTACTTC.

This clone has a handful of counts. This chain joins TRBV29-1 and TRBJ2-5, with TRBD2 identical over 8 bases. Germline lookup yields CDR1 SQVTM and CDR2 ANQGSEA. The CDR3 runs 13 residues. V trimming: 5 bases; J trimming: 2 bases; junction bases outside the gene matches: 4. The CDR3 coding sequence is TGCAGCGTTACGACTAGCGCACAAGAGACCCAGTACTTC. Its translation is CSVTTSAQETQYF.

CDR3 in amino acids: CASSLHRTDTQYF. CDR3 bases: TGCGCCAGCAGCTTGCATCGGACAGATACGCAGTATTTT. The V call is TRBV5-1, the J call TRBJ2-3, with D unresolved. The CDR3 contains 13 residues. Trimming pared 1 base from V and 3 bases from J, leaving 6 bases between. The germline V gene encodes CDR1 SGHRS and CDR2 YFSETQ. Supplemented by reference TRBV5-1 and TRBJ2-3, the full variable domain reads KAGVTQTPRYLIKTRGQQVTLSCSPISGHRSVSWYQQTPGQGLQFLFEYFSETQRNKGNFPGRFSGRQFSNSRSEMNVSTLELGDSALYLCASSLHRTDTQYFGPGTRLTVL.

This clone was detected a few times. The chain employs TRBV4-3 and TRBJ2-1; D unclear. The CDR3 has 14 amino acids. Germline CDR1 is LGHNA and CDR2 is YSLEER. Deletions cut 0 bases from V and 6 bases from J, with 9 bases between. The CDR3 DNA reads TGCGCCAGCAGCCAAGAATCTCACAGCAATGAGCAGTTCTTC. Translation gives CASSQESHSNEQFF.

This clone was detected a few times. This sequence joins TRBV7-6 and TRBJ2-2; perhaps D is TRBD1 or TRBD2 (5 bases each). Germline V gene lookup returns CDR1 SGHVS and CDR2 FNYEAQ. V lost 6 bases, J lost 11 bases, and 19 bases lay in between. The CDR3 has 14 amino acids. The CDR3 DNA reads as TGTGCCAGCAGACCAGGGCCGGGATCGCTAGAGCTGTTTTTT. Translated: CASRPGPGSLELFF. The variable domain in full, completed from reference TRBV7-6 and TRBJ2-2, reads GAGVSQSPRYKVTKRGQDVALRCDPISGHVSLYWYRQALGQGPEFLTYFNYEAQQDKSGLPNDRFSAERPEGSISTLTIQRTEQRDSAMYRCASRPGPGSLELFFGEGSRLTVL.

The CDR3: CAARTWSTNEKLFF. The CDR3 DNA sequence: TGTGCCGCACGGACCTGGTCAACTAATGAAAAACTGTTTTTT. V gene TRBV2 combines with J gene TRBJ1-4; D remains ambiguous. The CDR3 is made up of 14 amino acids. Deletions cut 11 bases from V and 0 bases from J, with 13 bases between. Germline V CDR1 and CDR2: SNHLY, FYNNEI.

There are a few counts of this clone. CDR3 protein: CAVEREGVYEQFF. The CDR3 coding sequence is TGTGCCGTCGAGCGGGAGGGCGTCTATGAGCAGTTCTTC. The chain uses TRBV30 and TRBJ2-1, with TRBD2 matching 10 bases. J lost 8 bases, V lost 8 bases, and 9 bases had no gene match. The CDR3 runs to 13 residues. The germline V gene has CDR1 GTSNPN and CDR2 SVGIG (reference sequence).

This chain links TRBV28 with TRBJ2-7, with TRBD1 matching 7 bases. Germline values: CDR1 MDHEN, CDR2 SYDVKM. CDR3 size: 14 residues. The trim removed 5 bases at V and 7 bases at J, leaving 11 bases unmatched. Here the CDR3 DNA reads TGTGCCAGCAGTCTGGACAGGCCCACGGGAGAGCAGTACTTC. Amino acids: CASSLDRPTGEQYF.

The J gene is TRBJ1-1, the V gene TRBV30, with a tentative D call TRBD1 (6 bases). Germline V gene sequence: CDR1 GTSNPN, CDR2 SVGIG (reference sequence). V lost 0 bases and J 1 base, leaving 9 bases between the germline ends. The CDR3 extends over 14 amino acids. The CDR3 DNA sequence: TGTGCCTGGAGTGTAGGGGGTTCGAACACTGAAGCTTTCTTT. Translation gives CAWSVGGSNTEAFF.